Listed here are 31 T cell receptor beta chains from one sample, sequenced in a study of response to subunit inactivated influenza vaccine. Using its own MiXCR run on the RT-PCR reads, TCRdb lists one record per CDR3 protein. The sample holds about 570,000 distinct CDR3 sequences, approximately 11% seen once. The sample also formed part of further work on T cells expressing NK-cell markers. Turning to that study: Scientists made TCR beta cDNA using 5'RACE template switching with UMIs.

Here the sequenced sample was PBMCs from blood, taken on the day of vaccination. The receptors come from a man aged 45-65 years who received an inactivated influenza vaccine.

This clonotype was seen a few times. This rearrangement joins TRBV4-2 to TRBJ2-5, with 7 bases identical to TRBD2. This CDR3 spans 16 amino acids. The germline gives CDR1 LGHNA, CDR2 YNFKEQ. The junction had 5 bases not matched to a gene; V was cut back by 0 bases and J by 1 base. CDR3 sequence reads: CASSQDRGGLQETQYF. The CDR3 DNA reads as TGTGCCAGCAGCCAAGATCGCGGGGGACTCCAAGAGACCCAGTACTTC.

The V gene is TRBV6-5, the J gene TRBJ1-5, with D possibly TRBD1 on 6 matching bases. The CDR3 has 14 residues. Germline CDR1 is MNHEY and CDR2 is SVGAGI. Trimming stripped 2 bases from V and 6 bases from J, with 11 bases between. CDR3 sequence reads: CASSYDRGGQPQHF. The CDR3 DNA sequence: TGTGCCAGCAGTTACGATAGGGGGGGTCAGCCCCAGCATTTT.

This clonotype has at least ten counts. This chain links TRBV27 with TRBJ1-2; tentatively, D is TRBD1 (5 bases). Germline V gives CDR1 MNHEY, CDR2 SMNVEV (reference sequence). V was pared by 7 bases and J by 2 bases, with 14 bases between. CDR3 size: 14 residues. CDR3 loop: CASTSMQGNYGYTF. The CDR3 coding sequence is TGTGCCAGCACCTCCATGCAGGGCAACTATGGCTACACCTTC.

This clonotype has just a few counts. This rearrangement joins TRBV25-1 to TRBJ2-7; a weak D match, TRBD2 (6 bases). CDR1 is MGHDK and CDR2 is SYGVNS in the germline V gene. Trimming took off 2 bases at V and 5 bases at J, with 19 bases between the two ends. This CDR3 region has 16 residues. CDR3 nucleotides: TGTGCCAGCAGTGAAGCTCCTAGGGAGGTTCCCCACGAGCAGTACTTC. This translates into CASSEAPREVPHEQYF.

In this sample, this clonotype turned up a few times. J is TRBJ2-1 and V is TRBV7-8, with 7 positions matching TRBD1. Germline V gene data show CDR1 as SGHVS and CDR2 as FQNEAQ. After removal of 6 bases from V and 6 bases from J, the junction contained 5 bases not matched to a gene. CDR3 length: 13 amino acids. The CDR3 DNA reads TGTGCCAGCAGAAAGAGGACAGGCAATGAGCAGTTCTTC. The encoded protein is CASRKRTGNEQFF. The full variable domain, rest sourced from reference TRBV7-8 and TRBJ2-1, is GAGVSQSPRYKVAKRGQDVALRCDPISGHVSLFWYQQALGQGPEFLTYFQNEAQLDKSGLPSDRFFAERPEGSVSTLKIQRTQQEDSAVYLCASRKRTGNEQFFGPGTRLTVL.

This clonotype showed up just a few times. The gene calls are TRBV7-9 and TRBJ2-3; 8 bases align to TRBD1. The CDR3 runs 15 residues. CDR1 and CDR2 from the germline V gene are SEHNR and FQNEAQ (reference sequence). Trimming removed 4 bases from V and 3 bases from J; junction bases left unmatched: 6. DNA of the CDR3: TGTGCCAGCAGCTCGGGACAGGCCGGTACAGATACGCAGTATTTT. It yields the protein CASSSGQAGTDTQYF.

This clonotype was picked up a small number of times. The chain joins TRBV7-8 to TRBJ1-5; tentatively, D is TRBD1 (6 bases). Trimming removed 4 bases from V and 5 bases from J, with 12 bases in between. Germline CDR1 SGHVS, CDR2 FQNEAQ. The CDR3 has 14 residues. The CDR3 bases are TGTGCCAGCAGCTACCGGGACAAATATCAGCCCCAGCATTTT. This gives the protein CASSYRDKYQPQHF.

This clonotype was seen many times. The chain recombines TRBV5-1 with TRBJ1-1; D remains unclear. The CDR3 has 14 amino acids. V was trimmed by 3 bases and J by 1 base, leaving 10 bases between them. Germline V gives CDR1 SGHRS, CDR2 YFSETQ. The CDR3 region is CASSSTQPNTEAFF. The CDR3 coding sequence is TGCGCCAGCAGCTCAACCCAGCCGAACACTGAAGCTTTCTTT.

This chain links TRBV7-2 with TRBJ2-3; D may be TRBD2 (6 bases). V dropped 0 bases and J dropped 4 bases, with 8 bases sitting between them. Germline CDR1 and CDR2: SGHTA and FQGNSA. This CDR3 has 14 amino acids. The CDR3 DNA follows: TGTGCCAGCAGCTTAGCCGCTAGCGCAGATACGCAGTATTTT. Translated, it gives CASSLAASADTQYF.

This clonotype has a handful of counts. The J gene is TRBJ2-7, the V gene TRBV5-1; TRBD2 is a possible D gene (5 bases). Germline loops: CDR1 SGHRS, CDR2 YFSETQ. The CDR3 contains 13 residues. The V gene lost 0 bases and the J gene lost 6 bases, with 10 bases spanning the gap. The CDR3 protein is CASSLAGFSEQYF. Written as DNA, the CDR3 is TGCGCCAGCAGCTTGGCGGGGTTTTCCGAGCAGTACTTC.

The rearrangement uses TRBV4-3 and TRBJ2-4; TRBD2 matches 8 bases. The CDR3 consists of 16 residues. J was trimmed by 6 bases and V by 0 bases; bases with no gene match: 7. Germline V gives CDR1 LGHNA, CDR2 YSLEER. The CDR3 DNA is TGCGCCAGCAGCCAAGATCATGGGCTAGCGGGAAACATTCAGTACTTC. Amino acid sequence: CASSQDHGLAGNIQYF.

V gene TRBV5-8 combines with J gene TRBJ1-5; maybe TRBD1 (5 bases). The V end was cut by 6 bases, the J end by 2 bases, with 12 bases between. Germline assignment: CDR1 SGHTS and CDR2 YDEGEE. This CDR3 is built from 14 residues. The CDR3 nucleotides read TGTGCCAGCACCCCCAGAGGGGGCAATCAGCCCCAGCATTTT. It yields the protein CASTPRGGNQPQHF. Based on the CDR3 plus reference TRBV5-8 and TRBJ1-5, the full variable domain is EAGVTQSPTHLIKTRGQQATLRCSPISGHTSVYWYQQALGLGLQFLLWYDEGEERNRGNFPPRFSGRQFPNYSSELNVNALELEDSALYLCASTPRGGNQPQHFGDGTRLSIL.

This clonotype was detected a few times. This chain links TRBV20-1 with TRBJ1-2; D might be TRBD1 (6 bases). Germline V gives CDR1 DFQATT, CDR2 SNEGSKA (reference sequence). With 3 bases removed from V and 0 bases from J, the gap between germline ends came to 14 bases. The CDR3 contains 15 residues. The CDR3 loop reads CSARNPGVPNYGYTF. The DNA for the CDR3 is TGCAGTGCTAGGAATCCAGGGGTCCCTAACTATGGCTACACCTTC.

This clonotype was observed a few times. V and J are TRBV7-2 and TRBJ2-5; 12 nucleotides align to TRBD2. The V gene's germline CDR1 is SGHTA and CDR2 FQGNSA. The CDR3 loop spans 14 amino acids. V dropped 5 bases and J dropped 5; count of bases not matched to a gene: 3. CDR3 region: CASSRTSGDETQYF. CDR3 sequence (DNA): TGTGCCAGCAGCCGGACTAGCGGGGATGAGACCCAGTACTTC. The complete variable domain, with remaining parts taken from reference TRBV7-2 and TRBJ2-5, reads GAGVSQSPSNKVTEKGKDVELRCDPISGHTALYWYRQSLGQGLEFLIYFQGNSAPDKSGLPSDRFSAERTGGSVSTLTIQRTQQEDSAVYLCASSRTSGDETQYFGPGTRLLVL.

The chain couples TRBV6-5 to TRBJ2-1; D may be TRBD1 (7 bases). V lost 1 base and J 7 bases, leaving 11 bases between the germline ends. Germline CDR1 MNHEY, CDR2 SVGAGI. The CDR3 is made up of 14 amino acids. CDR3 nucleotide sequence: TGTGCCAGCAGTTACTGGACAGGAGGGAATGAGCAGTTCTTC. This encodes CASSYWTGGNEQFF.

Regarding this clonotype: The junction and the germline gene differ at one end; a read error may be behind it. Here the CDR3 reads CASSQGALAGGENF. The CDR3 coding sequence is TGTGCCAGCAGCCAAGGGGCACTAGCGGGGGGGGAGAACTTC. The chain joins TRBV4-2 to TRBJ2-7, with 13 bases identical to TRBD2. The CDR3 totals 14 residues. Germline V CDR1 and CDR2: LGHNA, YNFKEQ.

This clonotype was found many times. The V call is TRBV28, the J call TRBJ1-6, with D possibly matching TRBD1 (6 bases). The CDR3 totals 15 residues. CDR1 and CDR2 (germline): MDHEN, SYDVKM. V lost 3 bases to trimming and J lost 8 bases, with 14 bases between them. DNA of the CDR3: TGTGCCAGCAGTTTCCCAGGGGACGGACATTCACCCCTCCACTTT. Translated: CASSFPGDGHSPLHF.

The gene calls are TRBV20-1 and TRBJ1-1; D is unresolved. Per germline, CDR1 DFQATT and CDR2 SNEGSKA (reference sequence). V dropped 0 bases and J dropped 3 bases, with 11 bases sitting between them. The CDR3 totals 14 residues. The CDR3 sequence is CSAREGSGYTEAFF. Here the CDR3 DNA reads TGCAGTGCTAGAGAGGGGTCGGGGTACACTGAAGCTTTCTTT.

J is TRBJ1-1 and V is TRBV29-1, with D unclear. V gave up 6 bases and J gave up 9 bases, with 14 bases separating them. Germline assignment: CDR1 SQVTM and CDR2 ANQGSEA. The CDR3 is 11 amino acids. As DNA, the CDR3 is TGCAGCGTCGGCCGGACGGGCCAAGCTTTCTTT. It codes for CSVGRTGQAFF.

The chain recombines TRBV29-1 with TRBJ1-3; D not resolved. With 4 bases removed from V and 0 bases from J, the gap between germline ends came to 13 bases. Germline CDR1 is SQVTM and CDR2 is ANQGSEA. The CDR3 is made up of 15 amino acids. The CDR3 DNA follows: TGCAGCGTTGTACGTAAAGGCCACTCTGGAAACACCATATATTTT. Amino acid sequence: CSVVRKGHSGNTIYF. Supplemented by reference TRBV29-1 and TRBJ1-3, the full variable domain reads SAVISQKPSRDICQRGTSLTIQCQVDSQVTMMFWYRQQPGQSLTLIATANQGSEATYESGFVIDKFPISRPNLTFSTLTVSNMSPEDSSIYLCSVVRKGHSGNTIYFGEGSWLTVV.

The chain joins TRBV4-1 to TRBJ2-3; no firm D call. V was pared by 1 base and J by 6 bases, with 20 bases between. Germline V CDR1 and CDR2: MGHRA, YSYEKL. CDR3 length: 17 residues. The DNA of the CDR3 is TGCGCCAGCAGCCAAGGGGCCTGGGTAAGGGTTTCGGATACGCAGTATTTT. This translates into CASSQGAWVRVSDTQYF.

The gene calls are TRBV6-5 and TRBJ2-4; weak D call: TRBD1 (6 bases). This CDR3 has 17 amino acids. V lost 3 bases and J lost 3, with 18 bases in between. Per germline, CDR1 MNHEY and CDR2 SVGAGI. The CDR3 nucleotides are TGTGCCAGCAGTTATAAGGGGGACATACTCGGCAAAAACATTCAGTACTTC. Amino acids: CASSYKGDILGKNIQYF.

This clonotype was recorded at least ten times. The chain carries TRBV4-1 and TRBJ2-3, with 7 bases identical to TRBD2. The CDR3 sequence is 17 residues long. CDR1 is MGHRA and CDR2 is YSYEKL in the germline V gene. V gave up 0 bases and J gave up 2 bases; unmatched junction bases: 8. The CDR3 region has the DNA TGCGCCAGCAGCCAAGAAGGGCGCGGGGGTATCACAGATACGCAGTATTTT. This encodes CASSQEGRGGITDTQYF.

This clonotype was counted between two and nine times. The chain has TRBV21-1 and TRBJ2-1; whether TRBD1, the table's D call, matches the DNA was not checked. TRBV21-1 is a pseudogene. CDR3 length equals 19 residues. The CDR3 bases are TGTGCCAGCAGCAAAGTTGATTTCCGGGACACTAGCTCCTACAATGAGCAGTTCTTC. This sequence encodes CASSKVDFRDTSSYNEQFF.

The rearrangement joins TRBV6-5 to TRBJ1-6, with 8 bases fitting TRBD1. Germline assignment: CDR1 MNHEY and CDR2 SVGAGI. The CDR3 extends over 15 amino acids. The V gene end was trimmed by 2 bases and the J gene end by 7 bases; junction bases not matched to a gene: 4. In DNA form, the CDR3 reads TGTGCCAGCAGTTACACAGGGGGTCGGAATTCACCCCTCCACTTT. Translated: CASSYTGGRNSPLHF.

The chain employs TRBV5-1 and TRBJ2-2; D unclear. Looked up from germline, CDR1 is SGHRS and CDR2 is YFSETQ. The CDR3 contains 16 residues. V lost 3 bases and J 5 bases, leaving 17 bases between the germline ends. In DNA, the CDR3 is TGCGCCAGCAGCTCCCTACCGGACCCCGGTACCGGGGAGCTGTTTTTT. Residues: CASSSLPDPGTGELFF.

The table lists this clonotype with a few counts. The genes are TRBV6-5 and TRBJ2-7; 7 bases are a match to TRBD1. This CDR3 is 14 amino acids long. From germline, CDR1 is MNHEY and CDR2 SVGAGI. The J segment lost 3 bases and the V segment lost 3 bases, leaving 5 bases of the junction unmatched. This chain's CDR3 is CASSYSQGVYEQYF. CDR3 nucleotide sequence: TGTGCCAGCAGTTATTCTCAGGGGGTCTACGAGCAGTACTTC.

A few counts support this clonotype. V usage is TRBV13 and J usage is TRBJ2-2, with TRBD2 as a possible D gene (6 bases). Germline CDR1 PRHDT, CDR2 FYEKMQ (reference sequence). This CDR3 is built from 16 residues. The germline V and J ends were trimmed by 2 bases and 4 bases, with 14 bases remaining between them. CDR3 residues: CASSLWRGPGTGELFF. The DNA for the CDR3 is TGTGCCAGCAGCTTATGGAGGGGCCCGGGCACCGGGGAGCTGTTTTTT.

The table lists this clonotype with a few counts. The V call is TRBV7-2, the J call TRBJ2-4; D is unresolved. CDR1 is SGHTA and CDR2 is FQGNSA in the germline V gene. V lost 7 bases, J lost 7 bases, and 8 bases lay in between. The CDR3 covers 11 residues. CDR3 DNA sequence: TGTGCCAGCACCCCCGGCAACATTCAGTACTTC. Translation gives CASTPGNIQYF.

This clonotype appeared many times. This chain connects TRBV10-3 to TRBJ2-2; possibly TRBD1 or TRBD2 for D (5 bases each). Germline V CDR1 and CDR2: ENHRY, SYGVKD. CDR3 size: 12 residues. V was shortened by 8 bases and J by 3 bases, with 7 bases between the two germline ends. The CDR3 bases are TGTGCCATCCGAGGGGACACCGGGGAGCTGTTTTTT. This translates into CAIRGDTGELFF.

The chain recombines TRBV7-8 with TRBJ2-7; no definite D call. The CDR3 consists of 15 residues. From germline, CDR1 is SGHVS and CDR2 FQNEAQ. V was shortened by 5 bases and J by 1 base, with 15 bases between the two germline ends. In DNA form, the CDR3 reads TGTGCCAGCAGCACCGGCGGCAGGCCATCCTACGAGCAGTACTTC. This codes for CASSTGGRPSYEQYF. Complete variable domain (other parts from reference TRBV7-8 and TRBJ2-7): GAGVSQSPRYKVAKRGQDVALRCDPISGHVSLFWYQQALGQGPEFLTYFQNEAQLDKSGLPSDRFFAERPEGSVSTLKIQRTQQEDSAVYLCASSTGGRPSYEQYFGPGTRLTVT.